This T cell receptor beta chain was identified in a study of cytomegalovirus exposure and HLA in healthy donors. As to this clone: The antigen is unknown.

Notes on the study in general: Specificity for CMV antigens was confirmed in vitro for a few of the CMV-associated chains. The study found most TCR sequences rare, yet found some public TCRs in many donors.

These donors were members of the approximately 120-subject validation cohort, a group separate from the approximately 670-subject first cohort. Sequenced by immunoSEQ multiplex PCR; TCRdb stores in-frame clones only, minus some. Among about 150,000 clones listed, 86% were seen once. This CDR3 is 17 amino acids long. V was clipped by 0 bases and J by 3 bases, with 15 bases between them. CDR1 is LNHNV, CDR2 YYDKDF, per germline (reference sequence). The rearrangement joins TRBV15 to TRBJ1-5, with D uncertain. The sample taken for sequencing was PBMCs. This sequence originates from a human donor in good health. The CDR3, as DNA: TGTGCCACCAGCAGAGACCGGTCTCTAACGTTCAATCAGCCCCAGCATTTT. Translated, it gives CATSRDRSLTFNQPQHF.